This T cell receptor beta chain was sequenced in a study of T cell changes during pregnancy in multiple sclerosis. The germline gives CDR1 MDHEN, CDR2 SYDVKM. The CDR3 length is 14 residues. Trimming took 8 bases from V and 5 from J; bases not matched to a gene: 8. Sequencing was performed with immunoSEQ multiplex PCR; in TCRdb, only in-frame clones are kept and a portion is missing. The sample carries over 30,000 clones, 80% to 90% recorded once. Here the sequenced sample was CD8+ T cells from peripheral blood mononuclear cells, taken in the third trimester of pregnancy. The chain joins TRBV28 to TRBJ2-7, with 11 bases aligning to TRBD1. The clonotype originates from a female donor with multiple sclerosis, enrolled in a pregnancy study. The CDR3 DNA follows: TGTGCCAGCCGGCTAGAGGGACAGGGGGACGAGCAGTACTTC. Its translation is CASRLEGQGDEQYF.